The 8 T cell receptor beta chains given below trace back to one sample, sequenced in a study of T cell responses to AZD1222 COVID-19 vaccine (dated by TCRdb to 2020 to 2023). To prepare the library, the immunoSEQ multiplex PCR assay was applied. The clones in this table, taken by TCRdb from immuneACCESS, are in-frame only. Not every clone is retained; where verified, under half of the shortfall comes from an unresolved V gene, and the cause of the rest is unknown. This sample is represented by about 97,000 clones; approximately 90% of them were singletons. The leading ten clones occupy about 2.8% of the sample. Interpreted using the paper, the time point label stands for: baseline before first vaccination. The sequenced sample was peripheral blood, obtained on day 0 of AZD1222 vaccination. The receptors come from an adult in good health.

The V gene is TRBV5-1, the J gene TRBJ1-5; D not resolved. Germline loops: CDR1 SGHRS, CDR2 YFSETQ. The CDR3 runs 13 residues. Trimming took 4 bases from V and 4 from J, leaving 9 bases between them. Here the CDR3 reads CASSPNGNQPQHF. The CDR3 region has the DNA TGCGCCAGCAGCCCCAACGGGAATCAGCCCCAGCATTTT.

This rearrangement joins TRBV7-2 to TRBJ1-5; TRBD1 might be the D (5 bases). The CDR3 spans 14 residues. Germline V gene data show CDR1 as SGHTA and CDR2 as FQGNSA. The V gene lost 5 bases and the J gene lost 7 bases, with 15 bases spanning the gap. The chain's CDR3 is CASSLRQGEQPQHF. CDR3 in DNA: TGTGCCAGCAGCCTTCGGCAGGGCGAACAGCCCCAGCATTTT. Together with reference TRBV7-2 and TRBJ1-5, the CDR3 gives the full variable domain: GAGVSQSPSNKVTEKGKDVELRCDPISGHTALYWYRQSLGQGLEFLIYFQGNSAPDKSGLPSDRFSAERTGGSVSTLTIQRTQQEDSAVYLCASSLRQGEQPQHFGDGTRLSIL.

The chain employs TRBV4-3 and TRBJ2-2; a possible D gene is TRBD2 (5 bases). CDR1 and CDR2 (germline): LGHNA, YSLEER. Between the trimmed V and J ends, which lost 2 bases and 4 bases, there was a span of 11 bases. The CDR3 is made up of 15 amino acids. The chain's CDR3 is CASSQTRLSTGELFF. DNA of the CDR3: TGCGCCAGCAGCCAAACGCGACTAAGCACCGGGGAGCTGTTTTTT.

The V call is TRBV21-1, the J call TRBJ2-5; the table calls TRBD1, which could not be checked here. TRBV21-1 is labeled a pseudogene. CDR3 length: 21 residues. The CDR3 protein is CASSSRDRDRDGLPHQETQYF. The CDR3 DNA follows: TGTGCCAGCAGCAGTAGGGACCGGGACAGGGATGGACTACCACACCAAGAGACCCAGTACTTC.

The chain carries TRBV5-4 and TRBJ1-2; unclear D gene. Trimming removed 0 bases from V and 8 bases from J, with 8 bases in between. Germline CDR1 SGHNT, CDR2 YYREEE (reference sequence). This CDR3 comprises 12 residues. As DNA, the CDR3 is TGTGCCAGCAGCTTGGCTCTTCGCGGCTACACCTTC. Translating it yields CASSLALRGYTF.

The genes are TRBV11-2 and TRBJ2-3; D tentatively reads TRBD1 or TRBD2 (6 bases each). In germline, CDR1 is SGHAT, CDR2 FQNNGV. V was cut by 1 base and J by 6 bases, with 14 bases left in between. This CDR3 region has 15 residues. For the CDR3, the DNA is TGTGCCAGCAGCTTAGCGGGGGCCCCCGGGGATACGCAGTATTTT. It translates to CASSLAGAPGDTQYF.

This clone has just one count. The V gene is TRBV7-9, the J gene TRBJ1-6; D possibly corresponds to TRBD1 (6 bases). Germline loops: CDR1 SEHNR, CDR2 FQNEAQ (reference sequence). The CDR3 loop spans 16 amino acids. Trimming took 5 bases from V and 6 from J, leaving 17 bases between them. The CDR3 DNA reads as TGTGCCAGCAGCCTCCAAAGGGGGGGAATTAATTCACCCCTCCACTTT. Translated, it gives CASSLQRGGINSPLHF.

CDR3 region: CSVRNRGEPSFEQYF. The CDR3 nucleotides read TGCAGCGTTCGTAACAGGGGCGAACCGAGCTTCGAGCAGTACTTC. The V call is TRBV29-1, the J call TRBJ2-7, with 7 bases that match TRBD1. CDR1 SQVTM and CDR2 ANQGSEA come from the germline V gene. Trimming removed 5 bases from V and 6 bases from J; junction bases left unmatched: 16. The CDR3 is 15 amino acids.